The 5 T cell receptor beta chains given below trace back to one sample, sequenced in a study of OX40 agonist ivuxolimab in advanced cancers. Library method: the immunoSEQ multiplex PCR assay. TCRdb obtained this table from immuneACCESS and retained in-frame rearrangements with V and J assigned. These tables miss some clones; where compared with another copy, unresolved V genes account for less than half of the shortfall, and the remainder is unexplained. In all, the sample holds under 40,000 clones, and around 81% of those were seen once. The ten largest clones represent more than 1.2% of the sample. The sample consisted of CD4+ or CD8+ T cells sorted from blood, taken in a trial of the OX40 agonist ivuxolimab. Receptors originate from an adult with an advanced solid tumor such as melanoma, head and neck, liver or kidney cancer.

The J gene is TRBJ1-4, the V gene TRBV5-1; D perhaps matches TRBD1 (5 bases). Germline assignment: CDR1 SGHRS and CDR2 YFSETQ. CDR3 length: 14 residues. V lost 2 bases and J lost 2, with 7 bases in between. CDR3 bases: TGCGCCAGCAGCTTCAGGGCGACTAATGAAAAACTGTTTTTT. The encoded protein is CASSFRATNEKLFF.

The chain uses TRBV20-1 and TRBJ1-2; no clear D. Germline V lookup: CDR1 DFQATT, CDR2 SNEGSKA (reference sequence). The CDR3 contains 11 residues. Trimming took off 4 bases at V and 2 bases at J, with 5 bases between the two ends. CDR3 sequence (DNA): TGCAGTGCTAACGGAAACTATGGCTACACCTTC. Translated, it gives CSANGNYGYTF.

V gene TRBV18 combines with J gene TRBJ2-4; D gene uncertain. The CDR3 sequence is 16 residues long. V lost 2 bases and J 0 bases, leaving 11 bases between the germline ends. Germline V gene sequence: CDR1 KGHSH, CDR2 LQKENI. CDR3 loop: CASSPGFTLAKNIQYF. The CDR3 DNA reads TGTGCCAGCTCACCAGGGTTCACCCTAGCCAAAAACATTCAGTACTTC.

The CDR3 DNA reads as TGTGCCAGCTCACCACCGGGACAGGGATATAATTCACCCCTCCACTTT. It translates to CASSPPGQGYNSPLHF. V gene TRBV18 combines with J gene TRBJ1-6, with 9 bases identical to TRBD1. Germline V gene sequence: CDR1 KGHSH, CDR2 LQKENI. The CDR3 is 16 amino acids. The V and J ends lost 0 bases and 4 bases, in that order; junction bases with no gene match: 1.

The V call is TRBV6-5, the J call TRBJ1-2; 7 bases are a match to TRBD1. Trimming cost V 5 bases and J 9 bases; bases outside gene matches: 9. There are 13 residues in the CDR3. CDR1 is MNHEY, CDR2 SVGAGI, per germline. The CDR3 DNA reads TGTGCCAGCAGTATCTTAACAGGGGATAGCTACACCTTC. Translated: CASSILTGDSYTF.